The 22 T cell receptor beta chains reported below all come from one sample, sequenced in a study of blood T cell repertoires in COVID-19. Here immunoSEQ multiplex PCR was the method, and the copy in TCRdb shows in-frame clones only, minus some. The repertoire includes some 230,000 clones, about 86% of them detected once, and about 2.3% sits in the top ten. The source material was peripheral blood. The receptors here all came from a woman aged 55-70 years with acute or convalescent COVID-19.

This clone was counted a single time. V is TRBV6-6 and J is TRBJ1-5; 7 nucleotides line up with TRBD1. CDR1 MNHNY and CDR2 SVGAGI come from the germline V gene (reference sequence). The CDR3 loop spans 20 amino acids. Losses at the gene ends were 6 bases for V and 3 bases for J; bases not matched to a gene: 23. This CDR3 reads CASSPKRPYSGTATNQPQHF. In nucleotides, the CDR3 is TGTGCCAGCAGCCCCAAGCGCCCCTATAGCGGGACAGCTACCAATCAGCCCCAGCATTTT.

The V and J genes are TRBV19 and TRBJ2-2; unclear D gene. The CDR3 runs 14 residues. CDR1 LNHDA and CDR2 SQIVND come from the germline V gene (reference sequence). The V gene lost 1 base and the J gene lost 8 bases, with 11 bases spanning the gap. In DNA form, the CDR3 reads TGTGCCAGTAGTATAGTCCTGTTTACAGGGGAGCTGTTTTTT. Protein product: CASSIVLFTGELFF.

Only one count was recorded for this clone. The chain links TRBV6-5 to TRBJ1-2; TRBD1 agrees at 8 bases. Trimming at V came to 8 bases and at J to 12 bases, leaving 14 bases not matched to a gene. The CDR3 loop spans 13 amino acids. Germline V gene sequence: CDR1 MNHEY, CDR2 SVGAGI. CDR3 DNA: TGTGCCAGCGGTCTGCGGGTGGACAGGGCGGACACCTTC. Its protein is CASGLRVDRADTF.

The gene calls are TRBV6-5 and TRBJ1-4; a weak D match, TRBD1 (5 bases). This CDR3 has 15 amino acids. Trimming removed 6 bases at V and 4 bases at J, with 15 bases between. CDR1 and CDR2 (germline): MNHEY, SVGAGI. The CDR3 region is CASRPGPGVNEKLFF. The DNA of the CDR3 is TGTGCCAGCAGACCCGGGCCGGGGGTTAATGAAAAACTGTTTTTT.

V gene TRBV6-6 combines with J gene TRBJ2-1, with a weak D call TRBD1 (5 bases). This CDR3 has 13 amino acids. With 2 bases removed from V and 8 bases from J, the gap between germline ends came to 10 bases. The germline V gene has CDR1 MNHNY and CDR2 SVGAGI (reference sequence). CDR3 in amino acids: CASSYDSRHEQFF. CDR3 in DNA: TGTGCCAGCAGTTACGACAGTAGGCATGAGCAGTTCTTC.

The V call is TRBV24-1, the J call TRBJ2-3, with 7 bases lining up with TRBD1. Germline trimming cut 5 bases from V and 5 bases from J; bases unmatched to any gene: 3. The CDR3 extends over 13 amino acids. Germline CDR1 and CDR2: KGHDR and SFDVKD. In DNA form, the CDR3 reads TGTGCCACCAGTGTCCAGGGGGTAGATACGCAGTATTTT. As protein: CATSVQGVDTQYF.

This clone was seen just once. The chain carries TRBV19 and TRBJ1-5; 8 bases match TRBD1. CDR1 and CDR2 (germline): LNHDA, SQIVND (reference sequence). This CDR3 has 16 residues. With V trimmed by 3 bases and J by 4 bases, 8 bases remained unmatched. CDR3 region: CASSMARQGRNQPQHF. CDR3 coding DNA: TGTGCCAGTAGTATGGCCCGACAGGGGAGGAATCAGCCCCAGCATTTT.

J is TRBJ2-2 and V is TRBV7-6, with D possibly being TRBD2 (5 bases). The V and J ends lost 0 bases and 7 bases respectively, with 15 bases between them. This CDR3 has 16 amino acids. Looked up from germline, CDR1 is SGHVS and CDR2 is FNYEAQ. The CDR3 nucleotides are TGTGCCAGCAGCTTAGCCAGACAAGGCGGGCACGGGGAGCTGTTTTTT. Translating it yields CASSLARQGGHGELFF.

In its sample, this clone was seen once. CDR3 region: CASSENSGAQETQYF. In nucleotides, the CDR3 is TGTGCCAGCAGTGAAAATAGCGGGGCCCAAGAGACCCAGTACTTC. The gene calls are TRBV2 and TRBJ2-5; 8 bases agree with TRBD2. The CDR3 sequence is 15 residues long. Germline V lookup: CDR1 SNHLY, CDR2 FYNNEI. The ends lost 2 bases at V and 1 base at J; junction bases unmatched: 3.

The chain joins TRBV5-4 to TRBJ2-7; 7 nucleotides align to TRBD1. The CDR3 consists of 15 residues. Per the germline V gene, CDR1 is SGHNT and CDR2 is YYREEE (reference sequence). J was trimmed by 3 bases and V by 4 bases; bases with no gene match: 10. The CDR3 region has the DNA TGTGCCAGCAGCGGCAGGGACAGCCACCACTACGAGCAGTACTTC. As protein: CASSGRDSHHYEQYF.

This chain connects TRBV7-3 to TRBJ2-6, with D possibly being TRBD2 (7 bases). The V end was cut by 5 bases, the J end by 3 bases, with 20 bases between. This CDR3 contains 18 residues. CDR1 and CDR2 from the germline V gene are SGHTA and FQGTGA. The DNA of the CDR3 is TGTGCCAGCAGCCCACTAACCCGGGGGGCGGATGGGGCCAACGTCCTGACTTTC. Translated, it gives CASSPLTRGADGANVLTF.

This chain joins TRBV28 and TRBJ1-4; D is uncertain. With 6 bases removed from V and 10 bases from J, the gap between germline ends came to 12 bases. Germline CDR1 and CDR2: MDHEN and SYDVKM. The CDR3 totals 12 residues. The CDR3 DNA reads TGTGCCAGCAGCCCCGCTATTGTAAAACTGTTTTTT. It translates to CASSPAIVKLFF.

The table lists this clone with a few counts. This chain uses TRBV5-1 with TRBJ2-7, with unresolved D. The V gene lost 0 bases and the J gene lost 3 bases, with 13 bases spanning the gap. The CDR3 has 15 residues. Germline lookup yields CDR1 SGHRS and CDR2 YFSETQ. The CDR3 loop is CASSLDAARVYEQYF. In DNA, the CDR3 is TGCGCCAGCAGCTTGGACGCGGCCAGAGTCTACGAGCAGTACTTC.

The chain's CDR3 is CATSRDLGGEAFF. CDR3 sequence (DNA): TGTGCCACCAGCAGAGATCTAGGGGGTGAAGCTTTCTTT. The V and J genes are TRBV15 and TRBJ1-1; tentatively, D is TRBD1 (6 bases). The V and J ends lost 0 bases and 7 bases respectively, with 9 bases between them. This CDR3 comprises 13 residues. Germline lookup yields CDR1 LNHNV and CDR2 YYDKDF (reference sequence).

The chain employs TRBV27 and TRBJ2-7; 8 positions agree with TRBD1. Germline trimming cut 4 bases from V and 0 bases from J; bases unmatched to any gene: 2. Per the germline V gene, CDR1 is MNHEY and CDR2 is SMNVEV (reference sequence). This CDR3 is 14 amino acids long. The DNA for the CDR3 is TGTGCCAGCAGTTCCGGACAGGGCTCCTACGAGCAGTACTTC. Translation: CASSSGQGSYEQYF.

This rearrangement joins TRBV19 to TRBJ1-2; 8 nucleotides agree with TRBD1. The CDR3 totals 21 residues. V lost 3 bases, J lost 4 bases, and 25 bases stayed unmatched. Per the germline V gene, CDR1 is LNHDA and CDR2 is SQIVND (reference sequence). CDR3 protein: CASSINLALQIGTGQGYGYTF. CDR3 DNA sequence: TGTGCCAGTAGTATCAACCTCGCCCTTCAAATTGGGACAGGACAAGGCTATGGCTACACCTTC.

The chain links TRBV9 to TRBJ1-2, with D hard to call. CDR1 is SGDLS and CDR2 is YYNGEE in the germline V gene. This CDR3 spans 13 amino acids. The V gene lost 0 bases and the J gene lost 4 bases, with 7 bases spanning the gap. The CDR3 nucleotides are TGTGCCAGCAGCGTAGGGGCGCTCTATGGCTACACCTTC. Translated: CASSVGALYGYTF.

The chain recombines TRBV30 with TRBJ2-1, with TRBD2 matching over 9 bases. The CDR3 has 17 amino acids. V gave up 2 bases and J gave up 10 bases; unmatched junction bases: 18. CDR1 is GTSNPN, CDR2 SVGIG, per germline (reference sequence). CDR3 sequence: CAWSSGALAGYGLEQFF. The CDR3 DNA sequence: TGTGCCTGGAGTTCCGGGGCGCTAGCGGGGTACGGGTTAGAGCAGTTCTTC.

The chain is built from TRBV5-1 and TRBJ1-2; 8 bases fit TRBD1. This CDR3 region has 17 residues. J was trimmed by 6 bases and V by 4 bases; bases with no gene match: 17. Germline V gene sequence: CDR1 SGHRS, CDR2 YFSETQ. CDR3 nucleotides: TGCGCCAGCAGCCTTCGTCTTGACAGGGGTGGGGGGCATGGCTACACCTTC. It specifies CASSLRLDRGGGHGYTF.

V and J are TRBV6-5 and TRBJ1-1; D is perhaps TRBD1 (6 bases). The CDR3 covers 14 residues. The germline V gene encodes CDR1 MNHEY and CDR2 SVGAGI. Trimming shortened V by 5 bases and J by 1 base, and 11 bases separated the two germline ends. The CDR3 spells CASSRGTPNTEAFF. The CDR3 coding sequence is TGTGCCAGCAGTAGGGGGACACCGAACACTGAAGCTTTCTTT.

V gene TRBV5-6 combines with J gene TRBJ1-5; no clear D gene. CDR1 SGHDT and CDR2 YYEEEE come from the germline V gene. The CDR3 length is 13 residues. Trimming stripped 3 bases from V and 4 bases from J, with 8 bases between. In DNA form, the CDR3 reads TGTGCCAGCAGCTCCGCGCGGAATCAGCCCCAGCATTTT. Amino acid sequence: CASSSARNQPQHF.

This clone was seen a single time. This rearrangement joins TRBV7-8 to TRBJ1-1; 8 bases match TRBD1. CDR3 length equals 14 residues. V trimming: 1 base; J trimming: 5 bases; junction bases outside the gene matches: 3. CDR1 and CDR2 (germline): SGHVS, FQNEAQ. This chain's CDR3 is CASSLGTGRTEAFF. In DNA form, the CDR3 reads TGTGCCAGCAGCTTAGGGACAGGGCGGACTGAAGCTTTCTTT.